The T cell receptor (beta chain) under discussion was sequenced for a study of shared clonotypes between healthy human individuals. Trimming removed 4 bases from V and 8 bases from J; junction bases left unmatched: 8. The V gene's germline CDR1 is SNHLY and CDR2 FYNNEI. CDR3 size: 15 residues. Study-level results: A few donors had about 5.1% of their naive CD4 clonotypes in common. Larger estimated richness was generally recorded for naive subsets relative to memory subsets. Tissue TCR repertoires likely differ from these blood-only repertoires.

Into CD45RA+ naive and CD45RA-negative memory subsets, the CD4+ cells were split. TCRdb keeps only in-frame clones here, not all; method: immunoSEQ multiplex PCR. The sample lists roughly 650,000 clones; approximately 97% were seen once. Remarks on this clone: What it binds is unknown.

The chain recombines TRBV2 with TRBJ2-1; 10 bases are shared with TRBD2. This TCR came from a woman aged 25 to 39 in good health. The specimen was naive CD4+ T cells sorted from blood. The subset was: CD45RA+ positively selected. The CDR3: CASSVGLAGVYEQFF. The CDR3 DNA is TGTGCCAGCAGTGTTGGCCTAGCGGGAGTCTATGAGCAGTTCTTC.